Presented here are 10 T cell receptor beta chains from one specimen sequenced in a study of T cells expressing NK-cell markers. Reanalyzing the 5' RACE reads, TCRdb keeps one entry per CDR3 protein, without DNA. This repertoire includes about 160,000 distinct CDR3 sequences. The sequenced sample consisted of blood T cells: a sorted CD56 or NKG2C T cell subset, CD4+ or CD8+ T cells, or bulk PBMC T cells (not recorded which). The receptors were gathered from a woman between 18 and 70 years old in good health.

This rearrangement joins TRBV7-9 to TRBJ2-7; TCRdb proposes TRBD2, but this gene call is untestable without DNA. The V gene's germline CDR1 is SEHNR and CDR2 FQNEAQ (reference sequence). The CDR3 contains 14 residues. CDR3 amino acids: CASSPPGTSNEQYF.

The chain has TRBV20-1 and TRBJ2-7; TCRdb's D call, TRBD2, is unchecked because there is no DNA. Germline V gene data show CDR1 as DFQATT and CDR2 as SNEGSKA (reference sequence). The CDR3 totals 14 residues. CDR3: CSATGTRSPSEQYF.

The chain couples TRBV5-6 to TRBJ1-2; TCRdb outputs TRBD1, but without DNA this stays unchecked. This CDR3 contains 16 residues. CDR1 and CDR2 (germline): SGHDT, YYEEEE. CDR3 residues: CASSLVQGSLNYGYTF.

CDR3 residues: CASSLFSGQGNEQFF. This rearrangement joins TRBV5-5 to TRBJ2-1; TCRdb proposes TRBD1, but this gene call is untestable without DNA. CDR3 length: 15 residues. Per the germline V gene, CDR1 is SGHKS and CDR2 is YYEKEE (reference sequence).

V gene TRBV3-1 combines with J gene TRBJ1-1; TCRdb's assignment of TRBD1 cannot be checked, as there is no DNA. The length of the CDR3 is 13 residues. The germline gives CDR1 LGHDT, CDR2 YNNKEL (reference sequence). The CDR3 loop reads CASSPRPNTEAFF.

This chain links TRBV12-3 or TRBV12-4 with TRBJ1-4; TCRdb reports TRBD1, a call that lacks DNA to check it against. The CDR3 is 14 amino acids. The CDR3: CASRHRDQNEKLFF.

V is TRBV20-1 and J is TRBJ2-7; the TRBD2 assignment by TCRdb is unverifiable without DNA. CDR3 length: 12 residues. Germline lookup yields CDR1 DFQATT and CDR2 SNEGSKA (reference sequence). The CDR3 here is CSARGTSYEQYF.

This chain connects TRBV7-9 to TRBJ2-7. CDR1 and CDR2 (germline): SEHNR, FQNEAQ (reference sequence). The CDR3 is 12 amino acids. The CDR3 region is CASSLSTYEQYF.

The rearrangement links TRBV5-1 to TRBJ1-1; without DNA, the TCRdb call of TRBD1 cannot be checked. Germline loops: CDR1 SGHRS, CDR2 YFSETQ. The CDR3 consists of 16 residues. CDR3 protein: CASSTPGGRVMTEAFF.

The rearrangement links TRBV12-3 or TRBV12-4 to TRBJ2-5; TCRdb indicates TRBD1, and absent DNA this call remains unverified. The CDR3 is 12 residues long. This CDR3 is CASSFEGKTQYF.